This section outlines one T cell receptor beta chain sequence together with its context. V was clipped by 8 bases and J by 0 bases; unmatched bases: 7. Germline CDR1 and CDR2: MNHEY and SMNVEV (reference sequence). This CDR3 has 14 amino acids. The repertoire was sequenced with immunoSEQ multiplex PCR; TCRdb's copy has only in-frame clones and lacks some. The sample records approximately 11,000 clones, about three quarters being singletons. Sample treatment: randomized to nivolumab then ipilimumab (arm A) or the reverse (arm B). No patient had prior DNA-damaging chemotherapy. Sorted cells were live CD3+CD8+, lacking CD19 and CD56, from PBMCs. The data derive from a study of sequential checkpoint blockade in melanoma.

V usage is TRBV27 and J usage is TRBJ2-7, with TRBD2 identical over 7 bases. The specimen was CD8+ T cells sorted from blood (inferred from file names), collected from a patient given nivolumab and ipilimumab in sequence. The sequence was obtained from a human donor with melanoma. CDR3 region: CASGWGGSSYEQYF. The CDR3 DNA reads as TGTGCCAGCGGTTGGGGGGGGAGCTCCTACGAGCAGTACTTC.